This T cell receptor (beta chain) is from a study of blood T cell repertoires in COVID-19 (dated by TCRdb to about 2020). About the study as a whole: Collaborator samples came from the United States, Italy and Spain and covered acute and convalescent phases of COVID-19. The samples were drawn from the first 160 participants of the ongoing ImmuneRACE study and from about 1,200 subjects provided by 6 global collaborators. Subjects who had been exposed to COVID-19, were actively infected with it, or had recovered from it provided the deeply sampled blood TCRbeta repertoires that made up the dataset. The prospective study material was composed of cDNA or gDNA derived from T cells, B-cell-depleted T cells, or PBMCs. The repertoires were made available in a free public database intended to serve as a resource for research on the immune response to SARS-CoV-2. Where available, HLA class I and class II types were obtained from metadata supplied by the sample provider rather than from assay-based typing. Nearly every sample came with metadata listing a de-identified subject ID, COVID-19 status, age in years and sex. What the research found in general, with its limitations: How much clinical and demographic metadata was included differed by source and by participant, and the metadata was provided uncurated.

V loses 1 base at its end and J loses 0 bases; junction bases beyond the gene matches: 7. CDR1 and CDR2 were assigned from the germline V gene (reference sequence) as SGHKS and YYEKEE. Including the terminal cysteine and phenylalanine, the CDR3 comprises 18 residues. The only DNA kept is the CDR3, 54 bases in frame from the first base. TCRbeta CDR3 regions were amplified from genomic DNA by means of the immunoSEQ Assay, a bias-controlled multiplex PCR. In the original analysis: Nucleated cell counts per sample were estimated from amplification of reference gene primers within the assay. To quantify the absolute abundance of each unique TCRbeta CDR3 rearrangement, sequence reads were collapsed and filtered. For each sample, productive Simpson clonality was calculated by taking the square root of Simpson's diversity index across productive rearrangements. TCRdb carries this immuneACCESS record with in-frame sequences only. Its versions omit some clonotypes, under half of them owing to an unresolved V gene in the studies checked, with the rest unexplained. D and trimming were read from the DNA, whereas the V and J calls and clone size are those reported in that table. The sample table records hundreds of thousands of clones; more than 85% of these occur just once. Together, the top ten hold roughly 8.6% of the sample.

As for this clone: Its antigen is still unknown. No base quality information exists; no much larger clone differs at one position.

Participants in the prospective study were enrolled through a virtual design, were aged 18 to 89 years, and lived in fewer than 30 United States geographic areas. To assign participants to cohorts, the prospective study relied on clinical history that participants themselves reported in a screening survey and a study questionnaire. ImmuneRACE Cohort 3 recovered participants were defined by two consecutive negative NP/OP PCR tests, healthcare professional clearance, or symptom resolution. Each participant in the prospective study had whole blood, serum and a nasopharyngeal or oropharyngeal swab collected by mobile phlebotomists. Participants in the prospective study had the option to provide additional blood draws and questionnaires over an approximately 2-month period. Blood samples from the prospective study were shipped frozen or at room temperature prior to DNA extraction.

The sequenced sample consisted of PBMCs or T cells enriched from blood (not recorded which). The source is a man aged 40-50 years who had recovered from COVID-19. The chain is encoded by TRBV5-5 joined to TRBJ2-6, with TRBD1 identical over 7 junction bases. The CDR3 reads CASSLIKGAYSGANVLTF. The nucleotide sequence is given as TGTGCCAGCAGCTTGATAAAGGGGGCTTACTCTGGGGCCAACGTCCTGACTTTC.